A single sample is the source of the 21 T cell receptor beta chains below, sequenced in a study of sequential checkpoint blockade in melanoma. The data were produced by immunoSEQ multiplex PCR, yet TCRdb's version contains in-frame clones alone and is incomplete. The sample includes under 3,500 clones, roughly a fifth of them seen just once. The treatment here: randomized to nivolumab then ipilimumab (arm A) or the reverse (arm B). The sequenced sample was tumor tissue (inferred from file names), obtained from a patient given nivolumab and ipilimumab in sequence. These receptors originate from a human patient with melanoma. Some clones in this sample may be carry-over from other donors' samples.

This clone was seen only a few times. This chain connects TRBV11-3 to TRBJ2-7, with 8 bases identical to TRBD2. Trimming at V came to 3 bases and at J to 3 bases, leaving 7 bases not matched to a gene. Germline V gives CDR1 SGHNT, CDR2 YENEEA. The CDR3 length is 15 residues. As DNA, the CDR3 is TGTGCCAGCAGCTTTTTACCGGGACTAGACTACGAGCAGTACTTC. Residues: CASSFLPGLDYEQYF.

This clone was found many times. CDR3 sequence (DNA): TGTGCCAGCAGCGAAAGGGGTTTTGGACAGCCCCAGCATTTT. Its translation: CASSERGFGQPQHF. The chain couples TRBV11-3 to TRBJ1-5; TRBD1 is a possible D gene (5 bases). The CDR3 consists of 14 residues. Germline V CDR1 and CDR2: SGHNT, YENEEA. Trimming pared 5 bases from V and 7 bases from J, leaving 15 bases between.

The chain carries TRBV29-1 and TRBJ2-3; 8 bases match TRBD1. This CDR3 is 14 amino acids long. The ends lost 7 bases at V and 0 bases at J; junction bases unmatched: 6. Germline assignment: CDR1 SQVTM and CDR2 ANQGSEA. Here the CDR3 DNA reads TGCAGCGCCCCTCGGACAGGGAGCACAGATACGCAGTATTTT. Its translation: CSAPRTGSTDTQYF.

This chain connects TRBV28 to TRBJ1-2; D gene uncertain. V was pared by 5 bases and J by 4 bases, with 11 bases between. Germline V gene sequence: CDR1 MDHEN, CDR2 SYDVKM. CDR3 size: 13 residues. CDR3 in amino acids: CASSRLRAYGYTF. DNA of the CDR3: TGTGCCAGCAGTCGTTTAAGGGCCTATGGCTACACCTTC.

This clone was counted ten times or more. The gene calls are TRBV11-3 and TRBJ1-3, with unresolved D. V lost 2 bases to trimming and J lost 2 bases, with 13 bases between them. Looked up from germline, CDR1 is SGHNT and CDR2 is YENEEA. There are 16 residues in the CDR3. In DNA, the CDR3 is TGTGCCAGCAGCTTAATGGGCAGGATGACTGGAAACACCATATATTTT. This encodes CASSLMGRMTGNTIYF.

This clone was counted only a few times. The chain couples TRBV12-5 to TRBJ2-6, with D tentatively TRBD1 (5 bases). Looked up from germline, CDR1 is LGHNT and CDR2 is FRNRAP. The CDR3 contains 17 residues. This CDR3 reads CASTRTASGTGANVLTF. CDR3 bases: TGTGCCAGCACCAGGACGGCGTCAGGGACTGGGGCCAACGTCCTGACTTTC.

This clone is medium-sized. This chain joins TRBV9 and TRBJ2-5, with TRBD1 matching over 12 bases. The V gene end was trimmed by 6 bases and the J gene end by 1 base; junction bases not matched to a gene: 7. The CDR3 sequence is 16 residues long. From germline, CDR1 is SGDLS and CDR2 YYNGEE. In DNA form, the CDR3 reads TGTGCCAGCAAGCCGGGACAGGGGGCTCGCCAAGAGACCCAGTACTTC. Amino acid sequence: CASKPGQGARQETQYF.

The genes are TRBV30 and TRBJ1-2, with unresolved D. The CDR3 sequence is 13 residues long. From germline, CDR1 is GTSNPN and CDR2 SVGIG (reference sequence). V shed 2 bases and J shed 8 bases, with 15 bases lying between them. The CDR3 is CAWSPGGILGYTF. Written as DNA, the CDR3 is TGTGCCTGGAGTCCGGGAGGGATTCTAGGCTACACCTTC.

This clone has more than one count but fewer than ten. One junction end does not reproduce the germline sequence, and a read error may be involved. The gene calls are TRBV27 and TRBJ1-2; 8 bases agree with TRBD1. The CDR3 length is 14 residues. CDR1 is MNHEY and CDR2 is SMNVEV in the germline V gene (reference sequence). The CDR3 sequence: CATSDPDRGRGYTF. CDR3 sequence (DNA): TGTGCCACCAGTGACCCCGACAGGGGCCGGGGCTACACCTTC.

This clone was detected many times. The genes are TRBV7-1 and TRBJ1-2; TRBD1 is a possible D gene (5 bases). TRBV7-1 is flagged as an ORF with uncertain function. V was pared by 4 bases and J by 3 bases, with 9 bases between. The CDR3 covers 13 residues. CDR3 in amino acids: CASSLWGYYGYTF. The CDR3 nucleotides are TGTGCCAGCAGCTTATGGGGGTACTATGGCTACACCTTC.

This clone showed up just a few times. The rearrangement joins TRBV11-3 to TRBJ2-3; D may be TRBD2 (6 bases). Germline V gives CDR1 SGHNT, CDR2 YENEEA. V gave up 5 bases and J gave up 2 bases, with 14 bases separating them. The CDR3 has 15 amino acids. This CDR3 is CASSRRRVNTDTQYF. The CDR3 DNA is TGTGCCAGCAGCCGGAGGAGGGTTAACACAGATACGCAGTATTTT.

In its sample, this clone was seen once. This chain links TRBV19 with TRBJ2-3, with 13 bases aligning to TRBD2. Germline V CDR1 and CDR2: LNHDA, SQIVND (reference sequence). The CDR3 length is 16 residues. The V gene end was trimmed by 3 bases and the J gene end by 4 bases; junction bases not matched to a gene: 4. The DNA for the CDR3 is TGTGCCAGTAGTATTCGACTAGCGGGGGGTTCAGATACGCAGTATTTT. This sequence encodes CASSIRLAGGSDTQYF.

The J gene is TRBJ1-2, the V gene TRBV18; 7 nucleotides align to TRBD1. Per germline, CDR1 KGHSH and CDR2 LQKENI. Trimming removed 3 bases from V and 8 bases from J; junction bases left unmatched: 3. The CDR3 runs 12 residues. In DNA, the CDR3 is TGTGCCAGCTCACCTCAGGGGGGAGGCTACACCTTC. Its protein is CASSPQGGGYTF.

In its sample, this clone is medium-sized. The V and J genes are TRBV6-8 and TRBJ2-5, with D perhaps TRBD2 (5 bases). The CDR3 contains 16 residues. Germline V gene data show CDR1 as MNHGY and CDR2 as SAAAGT. Between the trimmed V and J ends, which lost 4 bases and 2 bases, there was a span of 17 bases. The CDR3 region has the DNA TGTGCCAGCAGTTGGCCCCGGGGAACGCCACAAGAGACCCAGTACTTC. This gives the protein CASSWPRGTPQETQYF.

V and J are TRBV11-3 and TRBJ2-2; D unclear. Germline V gene lookup returns CDR1 SGHNT and CDR2 YENEEA. The V end lost 0 bases, the J end lost 2 bases, and 4 bases lay between the germline ends. The CDR3 contains 14 residues. CDR3 coding DNA: TGTGCCAGCAGCTTAGAAGTAAACACCGGGGAGCTGTTTTTT. As protein: CASSLEVNTGELFF.

This clone showed up just a few times. This rearrangement joins TRBV11-3 to TRBJ1-4; D gene unclear. Germline loops: CDR1 SGHNT, CDR2 YENEEA. V lost 3 bases to trimming and J lost 5 bases, with 10 bases between them. The CDR3 spans 14 residues. CDR3 in amino acids: CASSLGSLNEKLFF. The DNA of the CDR3 is TGTGCCAGCAGCTTGGGTTCCCTCAATGAAAAACTGTTTTTT.

The chain couples TRBV5-1 to TRBJ2-3, with 12 bases fitting TRBD2. This CDR3 region has 15 residues. V dropped 7 bases and J dropped 4; count of bases not matched to a gene: 7. Germline V gene data show CDR1 as SGHRS and CDR2 as YFSETQ. For the CDR3, the DNA is TGCGCCAGCTGCGCTTCTAGCGGGGGGGCAGATACGCAGTATTTT. Its protein product is CASCASSGGADTQYF.

In its sample, this clone is medium-sized. This rearrangement joins TRBV9 to TRBJ2-3, with no clear D. Trimming left V 0 bases short and J 3 bases short, with 11 bases between. The CDR3 spans 15 residues. Germline V gives CDR1 SGDLS, CDR2 YYNGEE. In DNA, the CDR3 is TGTGCCAGCAGCGTAGGCCAGCCCAAAACAGATACGCAGTATTTT. Its protein is CASSVGQPKTDTQYF.

This sequence joins TRBV10-3 and TRBJ2-7; D tentatively reads TRBD1 or TRBD2 (5 bases each). This CDR3 has 15 residues. V was clipped by 0 bases and J by 3 bases, with 12 bases between them. Per the germline V gene, CDR1 is ENHRY and CDR2 is SYGVKD. CDR3: CAISESQRTSYEQYF. In DNA form, the CDR3 reads TGTGCCATCAGTGAGTCGCAGCGGACAAGCTACGAGCAGTACTTC.

This clone appeared many times. The chain has TRBV11-1 and TRBJ2-3; D unresolved. V was trimmed by 2 bases and J by 0 bases, leaving 6 bases between them. This CDR3 region has 14 residues. Looked up from germline, CDR1 is SGHAT and CDR2 is FQDESV (reference sequence). The CDR3 region has the DNA TGTGCCAGCAGCTTAACCATTAGCACAGATACGCAGTATTTT. Translating it yields CASSLTISTDTQYF.

This clone was detected a few times. V is TRBV4-1 and J is TRBJ1-5; 9 bases line up with TRBD1. Trimming removed 4 bases from V and 4 bases from J; junction bases left unmatched: 8. CDR3 length: 16 amino acids. The V gene's germline CDR1 is MGHRA and CDR2 YSYEKL. CDR3: CASSPQGGQGNQPQHF. CDR3 DNA sequence: TGCGCCAGCAGCCCCCAGGGGGGACAGGGTAATCAGCCCCAGCATTTT.